Below, 14 T cell receptor beta chains from the same sample are listed, as sequenced in a study of cytomegalovirus exposure and HLA in healthy donors. Sequencing used immunoSEQ multiplex PCR; TCRdb keeps in-frame clones, though not all of them. The sample lists about 110,000 clones, roughly 90% occurring once. The sample taken for sequencing was PBMCs. Source of these receptors: a woman in her thirties in good health and CMV-seropositive.

The chain recombines TRBV7-3 with TRBJ2-1; TRBD2 matches at 7 bases. The CDR3 is 16 residues long. Germline V CDR1 and CDR2: SGHTA, FQGTGA. The V gene end was trimmed by 5 bases and the J gene end by 9 bases; junction bases not matched to a gene: 16. The CDR3 DNA is TGTGCCAGCAGCCCAAAAGCGGGACTTAAGGCGAGTGAGCAGTTCTTC. Protein product: CASSPKAGLKASEQFF.

This chain joins TRBV7-2 and TRBJ2-5; D unclear. The V and J ends lost 5 bases and 4 bases respectively, with 5 bases between them. Per the germline V gene, CDR1 is SGHTA and CDR2 is FQGNSA. The CDR3 has 11 residues. The DNA of the CDR3 is TGTGCCAGCAGCCCGGGAGAGACCCAGTACTTC. It is translated as CASSPGETQYF.

This chain joins TRBV7-2 and TRBJ2-5; 7 bases agree with TRBD2. CDR1 is SGHTA and CDR2 is FQGNSA in the germline V gene. V dropped 1 base and J dropped 4; count of bases not matched to a gene: 3. The CDR3 runs 14 residues. Here the CDR3 reads CASSLGPGGETQYF. CDR3 coding DNA: TGTGCCAGCAGCTTAGGCCCGGGGGGAGAGACCCAGTACTTC.

CDR3 bases: TGTGCCAGCAGCTATTACAACTACGGGTACAATGAGCAGTTCTTC. Translated: CASSYYNYGYNEQFF. The chain combines TRBV7-9 with TRBJ2-1, with D hard to call. CDR3 size: 15 residues. The germline V and J ends were trimmed by 4 bases and 4 bases, with 14 bases remaining between them. Germline CDR1 SEHNR, CDR2 FQNEAQ (reference sequence). The whole variable domain, filled in from reference TRBV7-9 and TRBJ2-1, reads DTGVSQNPRHKITKRGQNVTFRCDPISEHNRLYWYRQTLGQGPEFLTYFQNEAQLEKSRLLSDRFSAERPKGSFSTLEIQRTEQGDSAMYLCASSYYNYGYNEQFFGPGTRLTVL.

The chain links TRBV30 to TRBJ2-2; D remains unclear. The CDR3 runs 12 residues. Deletions cut 4 bases from V and 2 bases from J, with 5 bases between. The germline gives CDR1 GTSNPN, CDR2 SVGIG (reference sequence). CDR3 nucleotides: TGTGCCTGGACACTAAACACCGGGGAGCTGTTTTTT. Translated, it gives CAWTLNTGELFF.

This chain connects TRBV30 to TRBJ1-1; TRBD1 aligns across 8 bases. Looked up from germline, CDR1 is GTSNPN and CDR2 is SVGIG (reference sequence). V trimming: 2 bases; J trimming: 6 bases; junction bases outside the gene matches: 8. There are 14 residues in the CDR3. The CDR3 nucleotides are TGTGCCTGGAGTACCGACAGGGGCACGGCTGAAGCTTTCTTT. It encodes CAWSTDRGTAEAFF. Full variable domain (outside the CDR3, taken from reference TRBV30 and TRBJ1-1): SQTIHQWPATLVQPVGSPLSLECTVEGTSNPNLYWYRQAAGRGLQLLFYSVGIGQISSEVPQNLSASRPQDRQFILSSKKLLLSDSGFYLCAWSTDRGTAEAFFGQGTRLTVV.

The rearrangement joins TRBV6-1 to TRBJ1-2; D is possibly TRBD1 (6 bases). Germline assignment: CDR1 MNHNS and CDR2 SASEGT. This CDR3 contains 15 residues. V was trimmed by 0 bases and J by 4 bases, leaving 12 bases between them. As DNA, the CDR3 is TGTGCCAGCAGTGAAGCATCAGGGGTTGGCTATGGCTACACCTTC. It is translated as CASSEASGVGYGYTF.

V is TRBV6-6 and J is TRBJ1-5, with D unresolved. The V end lost 8 bases, the J end lost 2 bases, and 16 bases lay between the germline ends. The length of the CDR3 is 15 residues. Germline lookup yields CDR1 MNHNY and CDR2 SVGAGI (reference sequence). The CDR3 DNA reads TGTGCCAGCCAGGCCGACATCGTTCGCAATCAGCCCCAGCATTTT. Translated: CASQADIVRNQPQHF.

V usage is TRBV6-5 and J usage is TRBJ2-7; 7 bases map to TRBD2. The CDR3 sequence is 15 residues long. The junction had 10 bases not matched to a gene; V was cut back by 5 bases and J by 3 bases. CDR1 MNHEY and CDR2 SVGAGI come from the germline V gene. The CDR3 region is CASSRLAVGDYEQYF. The CDR3 DNA reads as TGTGCCAGCAGTCGGCTAGCGGTGGGAGACTACGAGCAGTACTTC.

The rearrangement links TRBV11-2 to TRBJ2-2; 7 bases map to TRBD1. The germline gives CDR1 SGHAT, CDR2 FQNNGV. V lost 3 bases and J lost 1; bases outside the gene matches: 5. The length of the CDR3 is 16 residues. The CDR3 sequence: CASSFNRGQNTGELFF. CDR3 bases: TGTGCCAGCAGCTTTAACAGGGGACAGAACACCGGGGAGCTGTTTTTT.

V and J are TRBV7-9 and TRBJ2-7; 10 positions agree with TRBD1. Germline values: CDR1 SEHNR, CDR2 FQNEAQ (reference sequence). The CDR3 runs to 14 residues. V lost 5 bases, J lost 4 bases, and 5 bases stayed unmatched. DNA of the CDR3: TGTGCCAGCAGCAAGACAGGGGGCAGGTACGAGCAGTACTTC. Translated: CASSKTGGRYEQYF.

This clone has only a few counts. The CDR3 sequence is CAWSQTGVGRQPQHF. The CDR3, as DNA: TGTGCCTGGAGTCAGACAGGGGTCGGGAGGCAGCCCCAGCATTTT. This chain connects TRBV30 to TRBJ1-5; TRBD1 aligns across 8 bases. Looked up from germline, CDR1 is GTSNPN and CDR2 is SVGIG (reference sequence). Trimming cost V 2 bases and J 7 bases; bases outside gene matches: 10. This CDR3 has 15 residues.

The chain couples TRBV7-2 to TRBJ2-7; perhaps TRBD2 as D (6 bases). Trimming took off 1 base at V and 1 base at J, with 11 bases between the two ends. The CDR3 is 15 residues long. CDR1 is SGHTA and CDR2 is FQGNSA in the germline V gene. Here the CDR3 DNA reads TGTGCCAGCAGCTTAGGAGCGGGTGGATCCTACGAGCAGTACTTC. Translating it yields CASSLGAGGSYEQYF.

The rearrangement joins TRBV30 to TRBJ1-2; weak D call: TRBD1 (6 bases). CDR3 length: 16 residues. Trimming removed 0 bases at V and 4 bases at J, with 18 bases between. Germline V gene lookup returns CDR1 GTSNPN and CDR2 SVGIG (reference sequence). The CDR3 spells CAWSVGTGKSSYGYTF. For the CDR3, the DNA is TGTGCCTGGAGTGTAGGAACAGGGAAGTCCTCCTATGGCTACACCTTC.